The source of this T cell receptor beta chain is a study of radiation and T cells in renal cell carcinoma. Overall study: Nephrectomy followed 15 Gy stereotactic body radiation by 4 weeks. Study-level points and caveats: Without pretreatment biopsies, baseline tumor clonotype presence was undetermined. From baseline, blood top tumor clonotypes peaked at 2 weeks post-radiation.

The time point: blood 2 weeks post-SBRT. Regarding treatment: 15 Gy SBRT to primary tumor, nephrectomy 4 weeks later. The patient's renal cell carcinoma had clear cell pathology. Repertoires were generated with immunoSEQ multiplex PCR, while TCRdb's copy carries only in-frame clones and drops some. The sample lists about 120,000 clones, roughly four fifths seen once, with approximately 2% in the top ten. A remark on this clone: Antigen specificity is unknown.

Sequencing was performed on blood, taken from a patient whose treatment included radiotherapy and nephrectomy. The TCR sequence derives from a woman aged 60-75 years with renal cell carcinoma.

CDR3 region: CASSRGLGRTYEQYF. CDR3 coding DNA: TGTGCCAGCAGCCGAGGTTTGGGGAGAACCTACGAGCAGTACTTC. The gene calls are TRBV14 and TRBJ2-7; tentative D call: TRBD2 (5 bases). Trimming stripped 4 bases from V and 2 bases from J, with 15 bases between. The CDR3 has 15 residues. CDR1 is SGHDN, CDR2 FVKESK, per germline.